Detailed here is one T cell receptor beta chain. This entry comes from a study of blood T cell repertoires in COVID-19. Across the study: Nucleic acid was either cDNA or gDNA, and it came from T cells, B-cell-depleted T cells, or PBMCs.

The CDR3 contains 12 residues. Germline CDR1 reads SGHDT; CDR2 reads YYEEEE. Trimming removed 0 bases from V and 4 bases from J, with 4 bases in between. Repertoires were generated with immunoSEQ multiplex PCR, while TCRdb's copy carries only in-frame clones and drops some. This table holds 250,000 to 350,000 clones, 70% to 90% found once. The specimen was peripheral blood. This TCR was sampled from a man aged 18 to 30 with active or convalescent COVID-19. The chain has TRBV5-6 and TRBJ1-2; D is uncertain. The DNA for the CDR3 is TGTGCCAGCAGCTTGGCAGGCTATGGCTACACCTTC. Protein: CASSLAGYGYTF.